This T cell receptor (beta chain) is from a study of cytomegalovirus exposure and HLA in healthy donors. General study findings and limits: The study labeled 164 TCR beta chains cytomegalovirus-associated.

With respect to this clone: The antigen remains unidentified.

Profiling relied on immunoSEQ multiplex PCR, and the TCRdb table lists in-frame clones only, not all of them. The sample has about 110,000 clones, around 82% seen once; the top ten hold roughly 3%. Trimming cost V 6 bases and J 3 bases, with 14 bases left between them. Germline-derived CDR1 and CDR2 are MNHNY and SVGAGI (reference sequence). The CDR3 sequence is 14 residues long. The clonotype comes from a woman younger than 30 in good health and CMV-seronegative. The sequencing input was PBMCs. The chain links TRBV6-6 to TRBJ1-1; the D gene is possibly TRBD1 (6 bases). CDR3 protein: CASSIDRMDTEAFF. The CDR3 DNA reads TGTGCCAGCAGCATAGACAGGATGGACACTGAAGCTTTCTTT.